This T cell receptor (beta chain) is drawn from a study of CD8 T cells in ankylosing spondylitis. TCRdb independently ran MiXCR on the 5' RACE reads; one entry per CDR3 protein. In the table there are 700,000 to 850,000 distinct CDR3 sequences, about 12% of which are singletons. About this clonotype: Its matching antigen is unknown.

General study points: There was reportedly significant enrichment of clones that were disease-linked in matched ankylosing spondylitis synovial fluid. About 8 highly homologous variants made up a TCR beta motif, and this motif appeared characteristic of ankylosing spondylitis blood. Earlier reports found some motif variants in synovial fluid and blood in reactive arthritis. Relatively rare in peripheral blood, disease-linked clones were also CD8+.

Trimming pared 6 bases from V and 2 bases from J, leaving 16 bases between. The CDR3 loop spans 15 amino acids. CDR1 and CDR2 (germline): MNHEY, SMNVEV (reference sequence). This TCR derives from a male donor with ankylosing spondylitis. The gene calls are TRBV27 and TRBJ1-1; D might be TRBD1 (6 bases). Sequences were obtained from blood, either unsorted or a sorted T cell fraction (not recorded which). CDR3 sequence reads: CASRSGGRGNTEAFF. The CDR3 DNA reads as TGTGCCAGCAGGTCGGGGGGGCGGGGAAACACTGAAGCTTTCTTT.